The 21 T cell receptor beta chains below all came from one sample that was sequenced in a study of blood T cell repertoires in COVID-19. The table came from immunoSEQ multiplex PCR; TCRdb's copy has only in-frame clones and leaves some out. The profile covers 150,000 to 200,000 clones, with 85% to 90% appearing a single time and 0.99% taken by the ten largest. The sequenced material came from peripheral blood. These receptors were obtained from a man between 18 and 35 years old with acute or convalescent COVID-19.

This clone was detected only a few times. The V and J genes are TRBV5-1 and TRBJ2-3, with D unresolved. V was shortened by 2 bases and J by 4 bases, with 11 bases between the two germline ends. Germline V gene lookup returns CDR1 SGHRS and CDR2 YFSETQ. The CDR3 loop spans 14 amino acids. This CDR3 reads CASSLDTGADTQYF. The CDR3 DNA follows: TGCGCCAGCAGCTTAGACACTGGCGCAGATACGCAGTATTTT.

V usage is TRBV19 and J usage is TRBJ1-2, with D maybe TRBD1 (6 bases). The ends were cut back, 7 bases at V and 7 bases at J, with 22 bases in the middle. The CDR3 is 15 amino acids. Germline CDR1 is LNHDA and CDR2 is SQIVND (reference sequence). As DNA, the CDR3 is TGTGCCAGTATAGGACAGTCCCAGAGAACTTCTGGCTACACCTTC. It yields the protein CASIGQSQRTSGYTF.

CDR3 sequence reads: CAITDVDRGDRGAYNEQFF. In DNA, the CDR3 is TGTGCCATCACTGATGTTGACAGGGGGGATAGGGGAGCCTACAATGAGCAGTTCTTC. The genes are TRBV10-3 and TRBJ2-1, with 9 bases that match TRBD1. The CDR3 has 19 residues. The V gene end was trimmed by 7 bases and the J gene end by 2 bases; junction bases not matched to a gene: 18. CDR1 and CDR2 (germline): ENHRY, SYGVKD.

This chain links TRBV6-5 with TRBJ2-7, with TRBD2 matching over 7 bases. The CDR3 is 15 amino acids. CDR1 is MNHEY and CDR2 is SVGAGI in the germline V gene. The V gene end was trimmed by 4 bases and the J gene end by 3 bases; junction bases not matched to a gene: 9. CDR3 residues: CASSSHGAGDYEQYF. The CDR3 DNA reads as TGTGCCAGCAGTTCCCACGGGGCGGGGGACTACGAGCAGTACTTC.

The genes are TRBV6-6 and TRBJ1-4; D is undetermined. From germline, CDR1 is MNHNY and CDR2 SVGAGI (reference sequence). V shed 2 bases and J shed 4 bases, with 5 bases lying between them. This CDR3 region has 13 residues. The CDR3 loop is CASSYADNEKLFF. CDR3 bases: TGTGCCAGCAGTTACGCAGATAATGAAAAACTGTTTTTT.

The chain has TRBV7-6 and TRBJ2-1, with 12 bases fitting TRBD2. The CDR3 totals 19 residues. V was pared by 0 bases and J by 1 base, with 7 bases of the junction left unmatched. Germline CDR1 is SGHVS and CDR2 is FNYEAQ. The CDR3 nucleotides are TGTGCCAGCAGCTTAGCTCCTAGCGGGGGGGCTTTATCCTACAATGAGCAGTTCTTC. It yields the protein CASSLAPSGGALSYNEQFF. The full variable domain, rest sourced from reference TRBV7-6 and TRBJ2-1, is GAGVSQSPRYKVTKRGQDVALRCDPISGHVSLYWYRQALGQGPEFLTYFNYEAQQDKSGLPNDRFSAERPEGSISTLTIQRTEQRDSAMYRCASSLAPSGGALSYNEQFFGPGTRLTVL.

This clone has only a few counts. The V and J genes are TRBV7-9 and TRBJ2-3; 8 nucleotides match TRBD1. The CDR3 covers 16 residues. The germline V gene has CDR1 SEHNR and CDR2 FQNEAQ (reference sequence). With V trimmed by 2 bases and J by 0 bases, 4 bases remained unmatched. Written as DNA, the CDR3 is TGTGCCAGCAGCTTACTTTGGACAGGGAGCACAGATACGCAGTATTTT. This gives the protein CASSLLWTGSTDTQYF. Supplemented by reference TRBV7-9 and TRBJ2-3, the full variable domain reads DTGVSQNPRHKITKRGQNVTFRCDPISEHNRLYWYRQTLGQGPEFLTYFQNEAQLEKSRLLSDRFSAERPKGSFSTLEIQRTEQGDSAMYLCASSLLWTGSTDTQYFGPGTRLTVL.

The V call is TRBV5-6, the J call TRBJ1-1; 9 bases line up with TRBD1. Germline CDR1 reads SGHDT; CDR2 reads YYEEEE. This CDR3 has 14 amino acids. V trimming: 2 bases; J trimming: 5 bases; junction bases outside the gene matches: 4. CDR3 coding DNA: TGTGCCAGCAGCTTTGGGACAGGGATAACTGAAGCTTTCTTT. Translation gives CASSFGTGITEAFF.

V is TRBV19 and J is TRBJ1-1; D is undetermined. CDR1 is LNHDA and CDR2 is SQIVND in the germline V gene (reference sequence). The CDR3 is 15 residues long. The V end lost 5 bases, the J end lost 0 bases, and 13 bases lay between the germline ends. The CDR3 protein is CASSHTGRLNTEAFF. Here the CDR3 DNA reads TGTGCCAGTAGTCATACCGGGAGATTGAACACTGAAGCTTTCTTT.

The J gene is TRBJ1-2, the V gene TRBV25-1; 9 nucleotides match TRBD1. Germline V gene sequence: CDR1 MGHDK, CDR2 SYGVNS. Germline trimming cut 5 bases from V and 7 bases from J; bases unmatched to any gene: 8. The CDR3 covers 14 residues. In DNA, the CDR3 is TGTGCCAGCAGTCCGGACAGGGGATCGTTTGGCTACACCTTC. It codes for CASSPDRGSFGYTF.

This clone was seen repeatedly, ten times or more. The V call is TRBV6-4, the J call TRBJ2-5; 8 bases fit TRBD1. Trimming cost V 0 bases and J 4 bases; bases outside gene matches: 4. CDR1 is MRHNA, CDR2 SNTAGT, per germline. CDR3 length: 15 amino acids. The CDR3 spells CASSDSAGGVETQYF. DNA for the CDR3: TGTGCCAGCAGTGACTCGGCAGGGGGCGTAGAGACCCAGTACTTC.

V is TRBV7-2 and J is TRBJ2-1; perhaps TRBD2 as D (5 bases). Germline V gene lookup returns CDR1 SGHTA and CDR2 FQGNSA. The CDR3 runs to 14 residues. V lost 4 bases and J 2 bases, leaving 9 bases between the germline ends. DNA of the CDR3: TGTGCCAGCAGCTCCCCAGCGGCCTACAATGAGCAGTTCTTC. Its protein product is CASSSPAAYNEQFF.

The genes are TRBV30 and TRBJ1-4, with TRBD1 matching over 10 bases. The J segment lost 10 bases and the V segment lost 3 bases, leaving 8 bases of the junction unmatched. The CDR3 loop spans 14 amino acids. CDR1 GTSNPN and CDR2 SVGIG come from the germline V gene (reference sequence). The CDR3 loop reads CAWRATGGFGKLFF. CDR3 bases: TGTGCCTGGAGGGCGACAGGGGGCTTTGGAAAACTGTTTTTT.

The chain couples TRBV7-8 to TRBJ2-7; TRBD2 agrees at 12 bases. The CDR3 contains 17 residues. V lost 5 bases, J lost 0 bases, and 8 bases stayed unmatched. Germline-derived CDR1 and CDR2 are SGHVS and FQNEAQ. The CDR3 is CASSLGLAGFSSYEQYF. Written as DNA, the CDR3 is TGTGCCAGCAGCCTTGGACTAGCGGGGTTTAGCTCCTACGAGCAGTACTTC.

The chain is built from TRBV11-2 and TRBJ2-5; 7 bases align to TRBD1. CDR1 SGHAT and CDR2 FQNNGV come from the germline V gene. J gave up 5 bases and V 4 bases, and 13 bases lay outside the gene matches. The CDR3 spans 16 residues. CDR3 sequence reads: CASSSRQGVLGETQYF. For the CDR3, the DNA is TGTGCCAGCAGCTCCCGGCAGGGGGTCCTTGGGGAGACCCAGTACTTC.

J is TRBJ2-2 and V is TRBV30, with 11 bases fitting TRBD2. The junction had 3 bases not matched to a gene; V was cut back by 0 bases and J by 6 bases. Germline V gene lookup returns CDR1 GTSNPN and CDR2 SVGIG (reference sequence). There are 15 residues in the CDR3. DNA for the CDR3: TGTGCCTGGAGTGTATTACTAGCGGGGGCCGGGGAGCTGTTTTTT. It specifies CAWSVLLAGAGELFF.

The chain joins TRBV6-4 to TRBJ2-1; the D is unclear. The CDR3 covers 13 residues. The germline CDR1 and CDR2 sequences are MRHNA and SNTAGT. V was pared by 2 bases and J by 6 bases, with 8 bases between. CDR3 bases: TGTGCCAGCAGTGACATTGCGTTCAATGAGCAGTTCTTC. Encoded protein: CASSDIAFNEQFF.

The genes are TRBV28 and TRBJ1-4; D is perhaps TRBD1 (6 bases). Trimming pared 6 bases from V and 3 bases from J, leaving 11 bases between. There are 14 residues in the CDR3. CDR1 is MDHEN, CDR2 SYDVKM, per germline. CDR3 DNA: TGTGCCAGCAGGACCACAGGGTCTAATGAAAAACTGTTTTTT. Protein: CASRTTGSNEKLFF. The whole variable domain, remainder taken from reference TRBV28 and TRBJ1-4, is DVKVTQSSRYLVKRTGEKVFLECVQDMDHENMFWYRQDPGLGLRLIYFSYDVKMKEKGDIPEGYSVSREKKERFSLILESASTNQTSMYLCASRTTGSNEKLFFGSGTQLSVL.

The chain joins TRBV5-1 to TRBJ2-3, with TRBD2 matching over 13 bases. V was clipped by 4 bases and J by 2 bases; unmatched bases: 10. CDR3 length: 18 amino acids. The germline gives CDR1 SGHRS, CDR2 YFSETQ. Here the CDR3 reads CASSNGLAGALITDTQYF. CDR3 DNA sequence: TGCGCCAGCAGCAACGGACTAGCGGGGGCCCTAATCACAGATACGCAGTATTTT.

This rearrangement joins TRBV29-1 to TRBJ1-1; 7 bases line up with TRBD1. The CDR3 is 11 residues long. V was clipped by 4 bases and J by 8 bases; unmatched bases: 4. Germline assignment: CDR1 SQVTM and CDR2 ANQGSEA. In nucleotides, the CDR3 is TGCAGCGTTGGAGGGACAGTGGAAGCTTTCTTT. It yields the protein CSVGGTVEAFF.

The rearrangement links TRBV7-8 to TRBJ2-2, with D tentatively TRBD1 (5 bases). The CDR3 sequence is 15 residues long. The V gene lost 5 bases and the J gene lost 5 bases, with 15 bases spanning the gap. Germline V gene data show CDR1 as SGHVS and CDR2 as FQNEAQ. The CDR3 loop reads CASSSSGFGTGELFF. The CDR3 coding sequence is TGTGCCAGCAGCAGCTCAGGGTTTGGAACCGGGGAGCTGTTTTTT.